The T cell receptor (beta chain) described here comes from a study of T cell responses to AZD1222 COVID-19 vaccine. Whole-study context: Second doses that came at about 4 or about 12 weeks were put together.

Clones were read by immunoSEQ multiplex PCR, and TCRdb kept only the in-frame ones, dropping some. Among around 120,000 clones listed, about 91% were seen once. On this clone: What it binds is unknown.

The study, taken as a whole, reports: Donors were largely white British and mainly female; clonal diversity was possibly underestimated.

This CDR3 contains 15 residues. Trimming removed 0 bases at V and 3 bases at J, with 11 bases between. Germline V gene sequence: CDR1 LGHNA, CDR2 YSLEER. This chain links TRBV4-3 with TRBJ1-1; TRBD1 is a possible D gene (5 bases). Sample: peripheral blood, taken on day 0 of AZD1222 vaccination. The clonotype originates from an adult in good health. The CDR3 nucleotides read TGCGCCAGCAGCCAAGACCTTAAGACAGACACTGAAGCTTTCTTT. Amino acid sequence: CASSQDLKTDTEAFF.